The 5 T cell receptor beta chains reported below all come from one sample, sequenced in a study of blood T cells in healthy people across ages. A second PCR, run for about 7 to 11 cycles, used a sample-barcoded 5' primer plus a J-beta primer mix. TCRdb called the 5' RACE reads again in MiXCR, with one record for every CDR3 protein. The sample includes roughly 1,800,000 distinct CDR3 sequences, less than 50% of them seen just once. Material: blood. All receptors derive from a woman between 40 and 55 years old in good health.

This clonotype has more than one count but fewer than ten. The junction departs from the called germline gene at one end, perhaps through a read error. The chain is built from TRBV6-1 and TRBJ1-4; 9 nucleotides agree with TRBD1. Germline V gives CDR1 MNHNS, CDR2 SASEGT. This CDR3 has 14 residues. CDR3: CASGEDRGTRKLFF. The CDR3 DNA reads as TGTGCCAGCGGTGAGGACAGGGGTACTAGAAAACTGTTTTTT.

The V and J genes are TRBV5-1 and TRBJ2-1; TRBD2 matches at 7 bases. The germline V gene encodes CDR1 SGHRS and CDR2 YFSETQ. CDR3 length: 14 amino acids. The trim removed 3 bases at V and 5 bases at J, leaving 5 bases unmatched. As DNA, the CDR3 is TGCGCCAGCAGCTATAGCGGGCGAGACAATGAGCAGTTCTTC. The encoded protein is CASSYSGRDNEQFF.

The chain has TRBV5-1 and TRBJ2-3; D is undetermined. V shed 5 bases and J shed 6 bases, with 10 bases lying between them. The CDR3 is 12 amino acids. The germline V gene encodes CDR1 SGHRS and CDR2 YFSETQ. Here the CDR3 DNA reads TGCGCCAGCAGAGACCCCGCGGATACGCAGTATTTT. This gives the protein CASRDPADTQYF.

This clonotype has only a few counts. Here the CDR3 reads CSASYRNQPQHF. As DNA, the CDR3 is TGCAGTGCTAGTTATCGGAATCAGCCCCAGCATTTT. The rearrangement uses TRBV20-1 and TRBJ1-5; D uncertain. From germline, CDR1 is DFQATT and CDR2 SNEGSKA (reference sequence). Trimming shortened V by 3 bases and J by 4 bases, and 7 bases separated the two germline ends. The CDR3 extends over 12 amino acids.

The chain links TRBV5-6 to TRBJ2-7, with D unclear. CDR1 and CDR2 (germline): SGHDT, YYEEEE. The CDR3 runs to 14 residues. Trimming took 1 base from V and 0 from J, leaving 8 bases between them. The CDR3 loop reads CASSLPANSYEQYF. In DNA form, the CDR3 reads TGTGCCAGCAGCTTGCCGGCTAACTCCTACGAGCAGTACTTC. The whole variable domain, filled in from reference TRBV5-6 and TRBJ2-7, reads DAGVTQSPTHLIKTRGQQVTLRCSPKSGHDTVSWYQQALGQGPQFIFQYYEEEERQRGNFPDRFSGHQFPNYSSELNVNALLLGDSALYLCASSLPANSYEQYFGPGTRLTVT.